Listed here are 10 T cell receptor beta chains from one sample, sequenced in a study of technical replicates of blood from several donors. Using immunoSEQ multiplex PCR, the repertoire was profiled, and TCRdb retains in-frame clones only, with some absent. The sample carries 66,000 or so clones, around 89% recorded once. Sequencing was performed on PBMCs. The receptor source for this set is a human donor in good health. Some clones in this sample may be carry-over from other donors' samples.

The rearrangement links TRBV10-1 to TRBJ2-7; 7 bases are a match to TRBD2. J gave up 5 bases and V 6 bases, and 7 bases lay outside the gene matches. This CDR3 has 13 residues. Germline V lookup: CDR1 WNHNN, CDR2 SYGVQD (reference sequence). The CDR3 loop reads CASSDGLDDEQYF. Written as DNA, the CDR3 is TGCGCCAGCAGCGATGGACTAGACGACGAGCAGTACTTC.

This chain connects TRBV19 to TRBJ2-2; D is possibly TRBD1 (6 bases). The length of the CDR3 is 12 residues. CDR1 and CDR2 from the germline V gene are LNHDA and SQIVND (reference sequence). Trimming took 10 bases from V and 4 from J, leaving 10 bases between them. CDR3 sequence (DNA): TGTGCCATCAAAGGGGGCACCGGGGAGCTGTTTTTT. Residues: CAIKGGTGELFF.

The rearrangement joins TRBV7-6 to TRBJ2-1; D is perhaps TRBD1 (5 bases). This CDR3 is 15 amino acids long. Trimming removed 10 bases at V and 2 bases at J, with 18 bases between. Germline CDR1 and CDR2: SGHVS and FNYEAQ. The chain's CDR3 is CATFPYRGTYNEQFF. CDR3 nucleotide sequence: TGTGCCACCTTCCCATATAGGGGAACCTACAATGAGCAGTTCTTC.

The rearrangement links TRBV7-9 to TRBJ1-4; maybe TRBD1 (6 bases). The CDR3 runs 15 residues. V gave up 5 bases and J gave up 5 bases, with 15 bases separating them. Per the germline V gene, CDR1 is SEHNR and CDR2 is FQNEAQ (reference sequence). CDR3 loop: CASSLGQFQNEKLFF. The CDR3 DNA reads TGTGCCAGCAGCCTTGGACAGTTTCAAAATGAAAAACTGTTTTTT. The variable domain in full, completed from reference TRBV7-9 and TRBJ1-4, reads DTGVSQNPRHKITKRGQNVTFRCDPISEHNRLYWYRQTLGQGPEFLTYFQNEAQLEKSRLLSDRFSAERPKGSFSTLEIQRTEQGDSAMYLCASSLGQFQNEKLFFGSGTQLSVL.

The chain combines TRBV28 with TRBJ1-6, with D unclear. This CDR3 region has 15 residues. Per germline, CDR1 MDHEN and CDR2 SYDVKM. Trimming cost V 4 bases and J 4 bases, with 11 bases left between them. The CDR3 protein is CASSSRELYNSPLHF. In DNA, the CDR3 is TGTGCCAGCAGTTCCCGGGAGCTTTATAATTCACCCCTCCACTTT.

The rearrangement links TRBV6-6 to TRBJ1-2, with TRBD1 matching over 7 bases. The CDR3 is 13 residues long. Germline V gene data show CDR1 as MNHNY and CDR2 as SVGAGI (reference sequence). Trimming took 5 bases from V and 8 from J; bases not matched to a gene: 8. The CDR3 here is CASSQLTGMGYTF. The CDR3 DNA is TGTGCCAGCAGTCAATTGACAGGGATGGGCTACACCTTC.

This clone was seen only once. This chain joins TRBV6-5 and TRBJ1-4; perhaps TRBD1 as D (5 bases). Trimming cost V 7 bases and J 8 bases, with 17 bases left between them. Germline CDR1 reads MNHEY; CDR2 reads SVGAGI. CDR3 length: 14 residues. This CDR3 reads CASMARVVSEKLFF. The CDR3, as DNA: TGTGCCAGCATGGCCAGGGTAGTGTCCGAAAAACTGTTTTTT.

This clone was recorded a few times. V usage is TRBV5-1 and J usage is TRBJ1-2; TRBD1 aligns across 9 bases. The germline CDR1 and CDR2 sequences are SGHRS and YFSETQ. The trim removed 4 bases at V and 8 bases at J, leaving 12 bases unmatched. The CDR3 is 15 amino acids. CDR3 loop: CASSLTADRGSGYTF. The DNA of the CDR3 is TGCGCCAGCAGCCTCACCGCCGACAGGGGGTCGGGCTACACCTTC.

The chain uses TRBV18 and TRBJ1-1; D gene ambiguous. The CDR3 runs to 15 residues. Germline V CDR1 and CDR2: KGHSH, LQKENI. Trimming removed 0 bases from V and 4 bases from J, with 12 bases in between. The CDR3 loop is CASSPPLRSGTEAFF. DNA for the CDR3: TGTGCCAGCTCACCACCGTTGAGGAGCGGCACTGAAGCTTTCTTT.

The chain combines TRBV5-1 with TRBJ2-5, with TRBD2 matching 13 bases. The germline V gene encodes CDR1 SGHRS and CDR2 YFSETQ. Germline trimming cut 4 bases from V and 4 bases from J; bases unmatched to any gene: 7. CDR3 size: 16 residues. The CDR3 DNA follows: TGCGCCAGCAGCAGAGGACTAGCGGGAGCAGCAGAGACCCAGTACTTC. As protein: CASSRGLAGAAETQYF.